These T cell receptor beta chains were read from a single sample in a study of control samples from healthy donors and cancer patients. Assay used: immunoSEQ multiplex PCR; TCRdb lists only in-frame clones, some missing. The sample carries 200,000 to 250,000 clones, just under 95% recorded once. Sequenced input: blood. These receptors all come from a man aged 45-65 years in good health. CDR3s include the opening cysteine and the closing phenylalanine or tryptophan. D genes are given only for firm matches. Clone size appears in some rows only: once, few, many, or a class for an expanded clone.

-	-	TRBJ1-5	16	TRBV5-3	TGTGCCAGAAGCTTGAGGCAGGGGTTGGTCAATCAGCCCCAGCATTTT	CARSLRQGLVNQPQHF
-	-	TRBJ1-2	12	TRBV24-1	TGTGCCACCAGTGAGACAGGAAGGGGCTACACCTTC	CATSETGRGYTF
TRBD1	-	TRBJ1-2	15	TRBV14	TGTGCCAGCAGCCCGACAGGGTATCCTAACTATGGCTACACCTTC	CASSPTGYPNYGYTF
-	-	TRBJ2-3	15	TRBV5-1	TGCGCCAGCAGATTACAGGGACCTAGCACAGATACGCAGTATTTT	CASRLQGPSTDTQYF
TRBD1	-	TRBJ2-5	15	TRBV10-2	TGCGCCAGCAGTGAGCACAGGGGGCTTCGAGAGACCCAGTACTTC	CASSEHRGLRETQYF
-	-	TRBJ1-1	13	TRBV4-2	TGTGCCAGCAGCCCGGGGTCTCGTGATGAAGCTTTCTTT	CASSPGSRDEAFF
-	-	TRBJ2-6	15	TRBV7-3	TGTGCCAGCAGCTTAAGCTCCTCTGGGGCCAACGTCCTGACTTTC	CASSLSSSGANVLTF
-	-	TRBJ1-5	14	TRBV6-4	TGTGCCAGCAGTGCCTCGGGGGGCAATCAGCCCCAGCATTTT	CASSASGGNQPQHF
TRBD1	once	TRBJ1-1	16	TRBV15	TGTGCCACCAGCGGTCGACAGGGTTTGTCGACGGGTGAAGCTTTCTTT	CATSGRQGLSTGEAFF
TRBD1	-	TRBJ1-5	15	TRBV30	TGTGCCTGGAGTGTAGCAGGGGGAGGGAATCAGCCCCAGCATTTT	CAWSVAGGGNQPQHF
TRBD1	-	TRBJ1-2	15	TRBV25-1	TGTGCCAGCAGTGAATCTAGGGGGCGAGACTATGGCTACACCTTC	CASSESRGRDYGYTF
-	-	TRBJ1-1	15	TRBV5-8	TGTGCCGGGCGATCAAAAACAGGGTTCCAGTCTGAAGCTTTCTTT	CAGRSKTGFQSEAFF
TRBD2	-	TRBJ2-3	16	TRBV2	TGTGCCAGCAGCGGACTAGCGGGGGGCGGAACAGATACGCAGTATTTT	CASSGLAGGGTDTQYF
-	-	TRBJ2-2	12	TRBV27	TGTGCCAGCATAGGGGGACACGGGGAGCTGTTTTTT	CASIGGHGELFF
-	few	TRBJ1-5	15	TRBV28	TGTGCCAGCAGTTTCGGCAGGGTGAGCAATCAGCCCCAGCATTTT	CASSFGRVSNQPQHF
-	-	TRBJ2-3	13	TRBV5-1	TGCGCCAGCAGCGGACAGCCCACAGATACGCAGTATTTT	CASSGQPTDTQYF
TRBD1	once	TRBJ1-1	15	TRBV5-8	TGTGCCAGCAGCCGACGACAGGGGGCTGGTACTGAAGCTTTCTTT	CASSRRQGAGTEAFF
TRBD1	-	TRBJ1-6	15	TRBV11-2	TGTGCCAGCAGCTTTAGGGGACAGGGAGGGTCACCCCTCCACTTT	CASSFRGQGGSPLHF
TRBD1	-	TRBJ1-1	16	TRBV5-1	TGCGCCAGCAGCTTGGCCCCGGACAGGGGGCAGGTTGAAGCTTTCTTT	CASSLAPDRGQVEAFF
-	-	TRBJ1-1	13	TRBV6-5	TGTGCCAGCAGAACCACAGTGAACACTGAAGCTTTCTTT	CASRTTVNTEAFF
-	-	TRBJ1-1	13	TRBV6-1	TGTGCCAGCAGTGAATTGGTGGCCACTGAAGCTTTCTTT	CASSELVATEAFF
-	-	TRBJ2-3	15	TRBV27	TGTGCCAGCAGTCCCGCCGGGACTGCGCCCGATACGCAGTATTTT	CASSPAGTAPDTQYF
TRBD2	-	TRBJ2-3	16	TRBV5-1	TGCGCCAGCAGCTTGGAAACGGGGACTAGCGTCGATACGCAGTATTTT	CASSLETGTSVDTQYF
-	-	TRBJ1-5	13	TRBV29-1	TGCAGCGTTGCGAGGGGGTGGAATCAGCCCCAGCATTTT	CSVARGWNQPQHF
TRBD1	-	TRBJ1-1	15	TRBV28	TGTGCCAGCAGTTTATGGGGACAGCCTAACACTGAAGCTTTCTTT	CASSLWGQPNTEAFF
-	-	TRBJ1-4	14	TRBV10-2	TGCGCCAGCAGTGAGTCCCGGGTAGTCGAAAAACTGTTTTTT	CASSESRVVEKLFF
-	-	TRBJ1-5	12	TRBV10-3	TGTGCCATACGGGACGGCAATCAGCCCCAGCATTTT	CAIRDGNQPQHF
-	-	TRBJ1-1	16	TRBV15	TGTGCCACCAGCAGAGATCCACATGGGGTGAACACTGAAGCTTTCTTT	CATSRDPHGVNTEAFF
-	-	TRBJ2-3	17	TRBV7-3	TGTGCCAGCAGCTTTGGGGACCGGACTCCGCCCACAGATACGCAGTATTTT	CASSFGDRTPPTDTQYF
-	-	TRBJ2-2	16	TRBV18	TGTGCCAGCTCACCACCGCTAGCGTTGGTATCCGGGGAGCTGTTTTTT	CASSPPLALVSGELFF
-	once	TRBJ2-1	14	TRBV6-6	TGTGCCAGCAGTCCCTCGGGCCCGATTAATGAGCAGTTCTTC	CASSPSGPINEQFF
-	-	TRBJ2-1	14	TRBV6-4	TGTGCCAGCAGTGTCGAGACTAGTAACAATGAGCAGTTCTTC	CASSVETSNNEQFF
TRBD1	-	TRBJ1-2	16	TRBV13	TGTGCCAGCAGCTTAGGTGACGGACAGGGAGGGTATGGCTACACCTTC	CASSLGDGQGGYGYTF
-	-	TRBJ2-1	12	TRBV6-2/TRBV6-3	TGTGCCAGCAGTTACAGGTCGGGGGAGCAGTTCTTC	CASSYRSGEQFF
-	once	TRBJ1-6	14	TRBV27	TGTGCCAGCAGTTTAGGCCAGGGTAATTCACCCCTCCACTTT	CASSLGQGNSPLHF
-	-	TRBJ1-4	14	TRBV30	TGTGCCTGGACGCCGGGACCCATGGGTGAAAAACTGTTTTTT	CAWTPGPMGEKLFF
-	-	TRBJ1-6	16	TRBV5-6	TGTGCCAGCAGCTTGGTGGCCGGGGCCTTGAATTCACCCCTCCACTTT	CASSLVAGALNSPLHF
TRBD2	-	TRBJ2-5	15	TRBV6-5	TGTGCCAGCAGTACTCAACTAGCGGGGGTAGAGACCCAGTACTTC	CASSTQLAGVETQYF
TRBD1	-	TRBJ2-3	18	TRBV28	TGTGCCAGCAGTTTATTGGGTGTAGCAGGGGGATTCCTAGATACGCAGTATTTT	CASSLLGVAGGFLDTQYF
-	once	TRBJ1-5	14	TRBV5-5	TGTGCCAGCAGCTTGGCCGGTCGCGGGCAGCCCCAGCATTTT	CASSLAGRGQPQHF
-	-	TRBJ1-2	15	TRBV21-1	TGTGCCAGCAGCAAAGACGACAGGGGAATTGGCGGCTACACCTTC	CASSKDDRGIGGYTF
-	-	TRBJ1-3	15	TRBV6-5	TGTGCCAGCAGTTACTGGAGCTCCTCTGGAAACACCATATATTTT	CASSYWSSSGNTIYF
TRBD2	few	TRBJ2-7	16	TRBV6-1	TGTGCCAGCAGTGAACCGCGACTAGCGGGGGGATACGAGCAGTACTTC	CASSEPRLAGGYEQYF
TRBD1	-	TRBJ1-5	15	TRBV2	TGTGCCAGCAGTCAATCCGCGACAGGGAACCAGCCCCAGCATTTT	CASSQSATGNQPQHF
-	-	TRBJ1-6	14	TRBV7-9	TGTGCCAGCAGCATCCAGAGCGATAATTCACCCCTCCACTTT	CASSIQSDNSPLHF
-	-	TRBJ2-3	15	TRBV5-1	TGCGCCAGCAGCTTGGGATTATGGATTTCAGATACGCAGTATTTT	CASSLGLWISDTQYF
-	-	TRBJ1-5	14	TRBV5-1	TGCGCCAGCAGCCTAGATACTTTAGGTCAGCCCCAGCATTTT	CASSLDTLGQPQHF
-	-	TRBJ2-6	18	TRBV25-1	TGTGCCAGCAGTGAACGGAGGCGGTTGATCTCTGGGGCCAACGTCCTGACTTTC	CASSERRRLISGANVLTF
-	-	TRBJ2-5	14	TRBV7-8	TGTGCCAGCAGCTTACGGGGGGCCCCAGAGACCCAGTACTTC	CASSLRGAPETQYF
TRBD1	-	TRBJ1-5	17	TRBV28	TGTGCCAGCAGTTTATTCCAGACAGGGCCGGGGGATCAGCCCCAGCATTTT	CASSLFQTGPGDQPQHF
-	-	TRBJ2-2	13	TRBV5-1	TGCGCCAGCTGCACGGGGCCAACCGGGGAGCTGTTTTTT	CASCTGPTGELFF
-	-	TRBJ1-1	15	TRBV18	TGTGCCAGCTCACCACCGAGCAGGGCGAACACTGAAGCTTTCTTT	CASSPPSRANTEAFF
-	-	TRBJ1-4	15	TRBV24-1	TGTGCCACCAGTGATCCAGGGTCCTCTAATGAAAAACTGTTTTTT	CATSDPGSSNEKLFF